These T cell receptor beta chains were read from a single sample in a study of shared clonotypes between healthy human individuals. Clones were sequenced by immunoSEQ multiplex PCR, and TCRdb holds only the in-frame ones, with some missing. Here the sample spans some 2,500,000 clones, under 95% being singletons. The material sequenced was naive CD4+ T cells from PBMCs. The receptors originated from a man in his late teens or twenties in good health. Some clones in this sample may be carry-over from other donors' samples. Each CDR3 is given with its conserved first and last residue. Each record gives: D gene, V gene, J gene, clone size, CDR3 DNA, CDR3 protein. The D gene is left open where the match is weak. Size is omitted from some rows. Given values are once, few, many or a class for expanded clones.

d_gene: TRBD1; v_gene: TRBV2; j_gene: TRBJ1-2; abundance: NA; CDR3nt: TGTGCCAGCACCCAAGGACAGGGGGGATATGGCTACACCTTC; CDR3aa: CASTQGQGGYGYTF
d_gene: NA; v_gene: TRBV7-9; j_gene: TRBJ2-7; abundance: NA; CDR3nt: TGTGCCAGCAGCTTCCTCACAGGGGAGCAGTACTTC; CDR3aa: CASSFLTGEQYF
d_gene: TRBD1; v_gene: TRBV28; j_gene: TRBJ2-7; abundance: NA; CDR3nt: TGTGCCACCCTGACAGGGTGGTACGAGCAGTACTTC; CDR3aa: CATLTGWYEQYF
d_gene: NA; v_gene: TRBV6-5; j_gene: TRBJ2-7; abundance: NA; CDR3nt: TGTGCCAGCAGTTCTCCCTCTGGGACTGCCCCCTACGAGCAGTACTTC; CDR3aa: CASSSPSGTAPYEQYF
d_gene: NA; v_gene: TRBV5-1; j_gene: TRBJ1-2; abundance: NA; CDR3nt: TGCGCCAGCAGCTTGGAGCAGGGCCTAGGCTACACCTTC; CDR3aa: CASSLEQGLGYTF
d_gene: NA; v_gene: TRBV5-1; j_gene: TRBJ1-1; abundance: NA; CDR3nt: TGCGCCAGCAGCCGGTGGGGTGCGGACACTGAAGCTTTCTTT; CDR3aa: CASSRWGADTEAFF
d_gene: TRBD1; v_gene: TRBV18; j_gene: TRBJ2-7; abundance: once; CDR3nt: TGTGCCAGCTCGCCGCCCACGGACAGGGGTCGGGGCGAGCAGTACTTC; CDR3aa: CASSPPTDRGRGEQYF
d_gene: TRBD2; v_gene: TRBV6-1; j_gene: TRBJ2-7; abundance: NA; CDR3nt: TGTGCCAGCAGTGATAGGGGACTAGCTTCCTACGAGCAGTACTTC; CDR3aa: CASSDRGLASYEQYF
d_gene: NA; v_gene: TRBV18; j_gene: TRBJ2-7; abundance: NA; CDR3nt: TGTGCCAGCTCACCAGGGTTGTACGAGCAGTACTTC; CDR3aa: CASSPGLYEQYF
d_gene: NA; v_gene: TRBV18; j_gene: TRBJ1-1; abundance: NA; CDR3nt: TGTGCCAGCTCCCGCCAGGGGAACACTGAAGCTTTCTTT; CDR3aa: CASSRQGNTEAFF
d_gene: NA; v_gene: TRBV7-3; j_gene: TRBJ2-5; abundance: NA; CDR3nt: TGTGCCAGCAGCGCGGGACAATCAGAGACCCAGTACTTC; CDR3aa: CASSAGQSETQYF
d_gene: NA; v_gene: TRBV13; j_gene: TRBJ1-1; abundance: NA; CDR3nt: TGTGCCAGCAGCTCAACGAGAGGTAGAACTGAAGCTTTCTTT; CDR3aa: CASSSTRGRTEAFF
d_gene: TRBD2; v_gene: TRBV6-4; j_gene: TRBJ2-3; abundance: NA; CDR3nt: TGTGCCAGCGGATTACAAGCGGGAGGCCCAGATACGCAGTATTTT; CDR3aa: CASGLQAGGPDTQYF
d_gene: NA; v_gene: TRBV18; j_gene: TRBJ2-3; abundance: NA; CDR3nt: TGTGCCAGCTCACAGCTCGGGACGGCTGTGGGAGATACGCAGTATTTT; CDR3aa: CASSQLGTAVGDTQYF
d_gene: NA; v_gene: TRBV5-4; j_gene: TRBJ2-2; abundance: NA; CDR3nt: TGTGCCAGCAGCCCTGCAGGGAGAACTTACACCGGGGAGCTGTTTTTT; CDR3aa: CASSPAGRTYTGELFF
d_gene: TRBD1; v_gene: TRBV5-1; j_gene: TRBJ2-7; abundance: NA; CDR3nt: TGCGCCAGCAGAGAGGACAGGGGGAACGAGCAGTACTTC; CDR3aa: CASREDRGNEQYF
d_gene: TRBD2; v_gene: TRBV28; j_gene: TRBJ2-1; abundance: NA; CDR3nt: TGTGCCAGCAGTTTATCTAGCGGGAGGTTAAATGAGCAGTTCTTC; CDR3aa: CASSLSSGRLNEQFF
d_gene: TRBD2; v_gene: TRBV6-5; j_gene: TRBJ2-3; abundance: NA; CDR3nt: TGTGCCAGCAGTTACCAAGGTAGCGGGGCGGTAGATACGCAGTATTTT; CDR3aa: CASSYQGSGAVDTQYF
d_gene: TRBD1; v_gene: TRBV19; j_gene: TRBJ2-7; abundance: NA; CDR3nt: TGTGCCAGTAGGGACCCGGGACAGGAAACCGAGCAGTACTTC; CDR3aa: CASRDPGQETEQYF
d_gene: NA; v_gene: TRBV29-1; j_gene: TRBJ2-7; abundance: NA; CDR3nt: TGCAGCGCCAAGGCCGGGTTACCCTACGAGCAGTACTTC; CDR3aa: CSAKAGLPYEQYF
d_gene: NA; v_gene: TRBV6-6; j_gene: TRBJ1-1; abundance: NA; CDR3nt: TGTGCCAGCAGTTACTCTCGGAACACTGAAGCTTTCTTT; CDR3aa: CASSYSRNTEAFF
d_gene: NA; v_gene: TRBV4-2; j_gene: TRBJ2-5; abundance: NA; CDR3nt: TGTGCCAGCAGCCAAGATAGGGTTCGGGGAGCGGCTCAAGAGACCCAGTACTTC; CDR3aa: CASSQDRVRGAAQETQYF
d_gene: NA; v_gene: TRBV28; j_gene: TRBJ2-7; abundance: NA; CDR3nt: TGTGCCAGTCGACAGTTATCCTACGAGCAGTACTTC; CDR3aa: CASRQLSYEQYF
d_gene: TRBD1; v_gene: TRBV5-4; j_gene: TRBJ2-2; abundance: NA; CDR3nt: TGTGCCAGCAGCACTGGGACAGCGGCCGGGGAGCTGTTTTTT; CDR3aa: CASSTGTAAGELFF
d_gene: NA; v_gene: TRBV6-5; j_gene: TRBJ2-3; abundance: NA; CDR3nt: TGTGCCAGCAGTTACTCGAGGCGGTTCACAGATACGCAGTATTTT; CDR3aa: CASSYSRRFTDTQYF
d_gene: TRBD2; v_gene: TRBV7-2; j_gene: TRBJ2-1; abundance: NA; CDR3nt: TGTGCCAGCAGCTCCCTTGGACTAGCGGAGGATCCCTGGGTCTTC; CDR3aa: CASSSLGLAEDPWVF
d_gene: NA; v_gene: TRBV29-1; j_gene: TRBJ2-2; abundance: NA; CDR3nt: TGCAGCGTTATCAGAGGGAGGAACACCGGGGAGCTGTTTTTT; CDR3aa: CSVIRGRNTGELFF
d_gene: NA; v_gene: TRBV18; j_gene: TRBJ1-2; abundance: NA; CDR3nt: TGTGCCAGCTCACCACTTGACAGGTCGGGCTACACCTTC; CDR3aa: CASSPLDRSGYTF
d_gene: NA; v_gene: TRBV4-1; j_gene: TRBJ2-7; abundance: NA; CDR3nt: TGCGCCAGCAGGGCTACAGGGATTAGCTCCTACGAGCAGTACTTC; CDR3aa: CASRATGISSYEQYF
d_gene: NA; v_gene: TRBV28; j_gene: TRBJ1-1; abundance: NA; CDR3nt: TGTGCCAGCTATGGAAGGGGATTAAGGACTGAAGCTTTCTTT; CDR3aa: CASYGRGLRTEAFF
d_gene: NA; v_gene: TRBV5-4; j_gene: TRBJ1-2; abundance: NA; CDR3nt: TGTGCCAGCAGCTTAATTAACCGCAGGCCGGACCTTTATGGCTACACCTTC; CDR3aa: CASSLINRRPDLYGYTF
d_gene: TRBD2; v_gene: TRBV5-1; j_gene: TRBJ2-3; abundance: NA; CDR3nt: TGCGCCAGCAGCACCGGGACTAGCAACCGGCTCACAGATACGCAGTATTTT; CDR3aa: CASSTGTSNRLTDTQYF
d_gene: TRBD1; v_gene: TRBV2; j_gene: TRBJ1-1; abundance: NA; CDR3nt: TGTGCCAGCAGTCTGACAGGGGCACCGAACACTGAAGCTTTCTTT; CDR3aa: CASSLTGAPNTEAFF
d_gene: NA; v_gene: TRBV7-9; j_gene: TRBJ1-3; abundance: NA; CDR3nt: TGTGCCAGCAGCCGACCTAAAACAGGGACATCTGGAAACACCATATATTTT; CDR3aa: CASSRPKTGTSGNTIYF
d_gene: NA; v_gene: TRBV28; j_gene: TRBJ2-1; abundance: NA; CDR3nt: TGTGCCAGCAGTATAGGCTACAATGAGCAGTTCTTC; CDR3aa: CASSIGYNEQFF
d_gene: NA; v_gene: TRBV5-1; j_gene: TRBJ1-1; abundance: NA; CDR3nt: TGCGCCAGCAGCTCGGATCGGGGAAGGACTGAAGCTTTCTTT; CDR3aa: CASSSDRGRTEAFF
d_gene: NA; v_gene: TRBV18; j_gene: TRBJ2-3; abundance: NA; CDR3nt: TGTGCCAGCTCACCAGATAGGGATACGCAGTATTTT; CDR3aa: CASSPDRDTQYF
d_gene: NA; v_gene: TRBV30; j_gene: TRBJ2-1; abundance: NA; CDR3nt: TGTGCCTGGGCCCGGGGGAGCTCCTACAATGAGCAGTTCTTC; CDR3aa: CAWARGSSYNEQFF
d_gene: TRBD2; v_gene: TRBV11-3; j_gene: TRBJ2-2; abundance: NA; CDR3nt: TGTGCCAGCAGCTTGTCGCGGGAGGGGGGCACCGGGGAGCTGTTTTTT; CDR3aa: CASSLSREGGTGELFF
d_gene: NA; v_gene: TRBV5-8; j_gene: TRBJ2-5; abundance: NA; CDR3nt: TGTGCCAGCAGCTTGGCCTGGGAGACCCAGTACTTC; CDR3aa: CASSLAWETQYF
d_gene: NA; v_gene: TRBV28; j_gene: TRBJ1-1; abundance: few; CDR3nt: TGTGCCAGCAGTTTGTCGAACACTGAAGCTTTCTTT; CDR3aa: CASSLSNTEAFF
d_gene: NA; v_gene: TRBV28; j_gene: TRBJ2-7; abundance: NA; CDR3nt: TGTGCCAGCAGTTCCCCAGCGACTAGATACGAGCAGTACTTC; CDR3aa: CASSSPATRYEQYF
d_gene: TRBD1; v_gene: TRBV18; j_gene: TRBJ1-5; abundance: NA; CDR3nt: TGTGCCAGCTCAGTAGGGACAGGGGCCAATCAGCCCCAGCATTTT; CDR3aa: CASSVGTGANQPQHF
d_gene: NA; v_gene: TRBV6-5; j_gene: TRBJ2-7; abundance: NA; CDR3nt: TGTGCCAGCAGTCGACAGCTACAAGGGACCTACGAGCAGTACTTC; CDR3aa: CASSRQLQGTYEQYF
d_gene: NA; v_gene: TRBV6-5; j_gene: TRBJ2-7; abundance: NA; CDR3nt: TGTGCCAGCTACGGGGCCTTCGAGCAGTACTTC; CDR3aa: CASYGAFEQYF
d_gene: TRBD1; v_gene: TRBV5-1; j_gene: TRBJ1-2; abundance: NA; CDR3nt: TGCGCCAGCAGCTTCGACAGGGCGGCTGGCTACACCTTC; CDR3aa: CASSFDRAAGYTF
d_gene: NA; v_gene: TRBV2; j_gene: TRBJ1-5; abundance: NA; CDR3nt: TGTGCCAGCAGTGAAGGGCCCCCAGGGAACAATCAGCCCCAGCATTTT; CDR3aa: CASSEGPPGNNQPQHF
d_gene: TRBD1; v_gene: TRBV5-1; j_gene: TRBJ1-4; abundance: NA; CDR3nt: TGCGCCAGCAGCTCGGGACAGGTTGCTGAAAAACTGTTTTTT; CDR3aa: CASSSGQVAEKLFF
d_gene: NA; v_gene: TRBV11-2; j_gene: TRBJ1-5; abundance: NA; CDR3nt: TGTGCCAGCAGCTTCCCCACTGGCCATCAGCCCCAGCATTTT; CDR3aa: CASSFPTGHQPQHF
d_gene: TRBD2; v_gene: TRBV2; j_gene: TRBJ2-5; abundance: NA; CDR3nt: TGTGCCAGCAGTGATAAGATGGGAGGGGAGACCCAGTACTTC; CDR3aa: CASSDKMGGETQYF
d_gene: NA; v_gene: TRBV6-1; j_gene: TRBJ2-5; abundance: NA; CDR3nt: TGTGCCAGCAGTTTTTCGACAGGGAGGATTGAGACCCAGTACTTC; CDR3aa: CASSFSTGRIETQYF
d_gene: NA; v_gene: TRBV7-2; j_gene: TRBJ2-3; abundance: NA; CDR3nt: TGTGCCAGCAGCCCCCGCGTGGTGGGCCGGGGCACAGATACGCAGTATTTT; CDR3aa: CASSPRVVGRGTDTQYF
d_gene: NA; v_gene: TRBV27; j_gene: TRBJ2-7; abundance: NA; CDR3nt: TGTGCCAGTGGGGCCAAGGGGGGAGTAAACTACGAGCAGTACTTC; CDR3aa: CASGAKGGVNYEQYF
d_gene: NA; v_gene: TRBV7-3; j_gene: TRBJ2-7; abundance: NA; CDR3nt: TGTGCCAGCAGCTTAAACGGGTACGAGCAGTACTTC; CDR3aa: CASSLNGYEQYF
d_gene: TRBD2; v_gene: TRBV11-2; j_gene: TRBJ2-1; abundance: NA; CDR3nt: TGTGCCAGCAGCATAGCGGGAGGATCCTACAATGAGCAGTTCTTC; CDR3aa: CASSIAGGSYNEQFF